This TCR beta chain was sequenced in a study of T cells expressing NK-cell markers. Germline V gives CDR1 SGHVS, CDR2 FNYEAQ. This CDR3 is 12 amino acids long. TCR beta cDNA was made by 5'RACE template switching with UMIs. TCRdb derives one entry per CDR3 protein from the 5' RACE reads, leaving out DNA. This sample carries about 460,000 distinct CDR3 sequences, with around 1.4% going to the ten biggest clones. With regard to this clonotype: The antigen remains undetermined.

Findings of the study overall: Questions lingered over whether expanded NKG2C+ T cell clones were HCMV-specific.

Sequencing was performed on blood T cells: a sorted CD56 or NKG2C T cell subset, CD4+ or CD8+ T cells, or bulk PBMC T cells (not recorded which). This TCR was sampled from a woman between 50 and 59 years old in good health. V gene TRBV7-6 combines with J gene TRBJ2-1. The CDR3 loop reads CASSFRVREQFF.